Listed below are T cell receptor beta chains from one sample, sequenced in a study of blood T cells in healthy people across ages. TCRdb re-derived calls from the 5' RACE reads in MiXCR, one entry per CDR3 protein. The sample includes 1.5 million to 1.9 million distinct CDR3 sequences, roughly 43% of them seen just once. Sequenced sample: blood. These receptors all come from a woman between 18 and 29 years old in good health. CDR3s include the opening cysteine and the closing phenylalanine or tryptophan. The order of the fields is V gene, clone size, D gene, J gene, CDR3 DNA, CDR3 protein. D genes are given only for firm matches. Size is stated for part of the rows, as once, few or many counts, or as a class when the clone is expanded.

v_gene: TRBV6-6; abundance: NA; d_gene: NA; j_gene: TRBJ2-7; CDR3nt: TGTGCCAGCAGTTACTCCGACAGGTACGAGCAGTACTTC; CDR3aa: CASSYSDRYEQYF
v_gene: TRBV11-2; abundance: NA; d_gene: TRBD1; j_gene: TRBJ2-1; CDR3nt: TGTGCCAGCAGCTTAGCCCGACAGGGGGCGGGTGAGCAGTTCTTC; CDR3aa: CASSLARQGAGEQFF
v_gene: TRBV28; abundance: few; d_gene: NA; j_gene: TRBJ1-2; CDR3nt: TGTGCCAGCACCTTGGGGATCGGGGGCTATGGCTACACCTTC; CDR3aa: CASTLGIGGYGYTF
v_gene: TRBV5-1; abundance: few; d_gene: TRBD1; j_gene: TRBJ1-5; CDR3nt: TGCGCCAGCAGCTTGGGACAGGGGGCCGATCAGCCCCAGCATTTT; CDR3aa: CASSLGQGADQPQHF
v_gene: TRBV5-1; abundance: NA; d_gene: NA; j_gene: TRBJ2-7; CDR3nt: TGCGCCAGCAACTTGAAGGGAGGGGGATCCTACGAGCAGTACTTC; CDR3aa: CASNLKGGGSYEQYF
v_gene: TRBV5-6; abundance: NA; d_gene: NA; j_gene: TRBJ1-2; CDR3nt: TGTGCCAGCAGCCGGGGGCAGGCGGGATATGGCTACACCTTC; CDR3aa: CASSRGQAGYGYTF
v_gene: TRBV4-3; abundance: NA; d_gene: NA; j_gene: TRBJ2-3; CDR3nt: TGCGCCAGCAGCCAGGGGATAGCGGCGAGGACAGATACGCAGTATTTT; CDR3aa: CASSQGIAARTDTQYF
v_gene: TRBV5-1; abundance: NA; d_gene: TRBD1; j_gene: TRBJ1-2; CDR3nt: TGCGCCAGCAGCACCGGGACAGGGACTAACTATGGCTACACCTTC; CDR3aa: CASSTGTGTNYGYTF
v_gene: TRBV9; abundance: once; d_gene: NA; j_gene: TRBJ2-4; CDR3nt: TGTGCCAGCAGCGCCGAGGCTTCTGGGACAAGGCTGTACTTC; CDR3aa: CASSAEASGTRLYF
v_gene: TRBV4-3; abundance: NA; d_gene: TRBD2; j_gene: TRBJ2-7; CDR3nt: TGCGCCAGCAGCCAAGAAGGAGCGGGGGACTACAATGAGCAGTACTTC; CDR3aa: CASSQEGAGDYNEQYF
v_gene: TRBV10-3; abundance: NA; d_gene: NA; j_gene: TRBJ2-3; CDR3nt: TGTGCCATCAGTCTCGGGGGCACAGATACGCAGTATTTT; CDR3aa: CAISLGGTDTQYF
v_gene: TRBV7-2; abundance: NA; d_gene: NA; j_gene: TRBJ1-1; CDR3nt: TGTGCCAGCAGCTTTTCAGGGTTGTTGGGAGGCACTGAAGCTTTCTTT; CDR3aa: CASSFSGLLGGTEAFF
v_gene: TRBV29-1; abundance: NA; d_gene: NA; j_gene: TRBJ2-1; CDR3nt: TGCAGCGCGCAGCAGGGGAAAGGCGACAATGAGCAGTTCTTC; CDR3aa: CSAQQGKGDNEQFF
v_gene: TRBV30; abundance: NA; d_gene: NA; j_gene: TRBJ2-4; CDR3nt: NA; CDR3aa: CAWGTGIHIRYF
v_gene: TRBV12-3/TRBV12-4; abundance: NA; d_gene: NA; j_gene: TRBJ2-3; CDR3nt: TGTGCCAGCAGACAGCCTAGCACAGATACGCAGTATTTT; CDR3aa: CASRQPSTDTQYF
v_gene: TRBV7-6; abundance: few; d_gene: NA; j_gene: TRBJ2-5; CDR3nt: TGTGCCAGCAGCCGGAGAGGAGAGACCCAGTACTTC; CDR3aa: CASSRRGETQYF
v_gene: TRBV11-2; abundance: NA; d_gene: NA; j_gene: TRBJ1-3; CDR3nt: TGTGCCAGCAGCGCCAGTGGAAACACCATATATTTT; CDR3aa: CASSASGNTIYF
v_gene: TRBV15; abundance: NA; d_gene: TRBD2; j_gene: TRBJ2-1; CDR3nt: TGTGCCACCAAAGAGGGACTAGCGGGCTACTATGAGCAGTTCTTC; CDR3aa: CATKEGLAGYYEQFF
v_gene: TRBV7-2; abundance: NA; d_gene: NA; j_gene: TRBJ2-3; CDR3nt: TGTGCCAGCAGCTTTAGGGGTTCGTCGCAGTATTTT; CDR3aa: CASSFRGSSQYF
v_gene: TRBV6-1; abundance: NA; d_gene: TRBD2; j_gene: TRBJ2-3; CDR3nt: TGTGCCAGCAGTGAAAAGCGGGGGGGCACAGATACGCAGTATTTT; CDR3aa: CASSEKRGGTDTQYF
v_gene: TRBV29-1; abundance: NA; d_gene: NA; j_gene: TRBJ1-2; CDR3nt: TGCAGCGGTGAACAGGACTATGGCTACACCTTC; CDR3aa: CSGEQDYGYTF
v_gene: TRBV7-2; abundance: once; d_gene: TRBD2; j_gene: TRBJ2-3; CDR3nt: TGTGCCAGCAGCTTCGGGAGGTCGGCAGATACGCAGTATTTT; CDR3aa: CASSFGRSADTQYF
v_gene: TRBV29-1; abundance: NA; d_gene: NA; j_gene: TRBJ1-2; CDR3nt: TGCAGCGGAGGGGACGCCGGCTATGGCTACACCTTC; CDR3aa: CSGGDAGYGYTF
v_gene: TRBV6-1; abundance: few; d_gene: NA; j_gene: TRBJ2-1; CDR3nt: TGTGCCAGCAGTGAATTTGGGGCCTATGTCAACTACAATGAGCAGTTCTTC; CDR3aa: CASSEFGAYVNYNEQFF
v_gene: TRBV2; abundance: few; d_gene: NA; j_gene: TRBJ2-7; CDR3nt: TGTGCCAGCCGTCGGGGGCAGGCTTCCTACGAGCAGTACTTC; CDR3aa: CASRRGQASYEQYF
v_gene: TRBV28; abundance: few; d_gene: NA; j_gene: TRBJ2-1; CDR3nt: TGTGCCAGCAGTTCTCCTGACACACGAGGGGGAGAGCAGTTCTTC; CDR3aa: CASSSPDTRGGEQFF
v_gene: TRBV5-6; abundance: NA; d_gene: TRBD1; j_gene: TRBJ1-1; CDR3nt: TGTGCCAGCAGCCCGGATACCGGGACAGGGAACACTGAAGCTTTCTTT; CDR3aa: CASSPDTGTGNTEAFF
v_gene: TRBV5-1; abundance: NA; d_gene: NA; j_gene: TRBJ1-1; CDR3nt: TGCGCCAGCAGCCGGGGGGGGTTTCCTGAAGCTTTCTTT; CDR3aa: CASSRGGFPEAFF
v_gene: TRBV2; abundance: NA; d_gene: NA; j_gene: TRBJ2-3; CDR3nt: TGTGCCAGCCCTACCCCCGCAGATACGCAGTATTTT; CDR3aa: CASPTPADTQYF
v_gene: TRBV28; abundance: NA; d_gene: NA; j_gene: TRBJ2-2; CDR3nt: TGTGCCAGCAGGGGGGGACCGGGCACCGGGGAGCTGTTTTTT; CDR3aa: CASRGGPGTGELFF
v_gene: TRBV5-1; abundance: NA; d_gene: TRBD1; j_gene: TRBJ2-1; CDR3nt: TGCGCCAGCAGCGGTGGACAGGGCTCCTACAATGGGCAGTTCTTC; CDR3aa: CASSGGQGSYNGQFF
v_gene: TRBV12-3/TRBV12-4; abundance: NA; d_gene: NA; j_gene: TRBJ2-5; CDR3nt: TGTGCCAGCAGTTTACCCCGATACCAAGAGACCCAGTACTTC; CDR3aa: CASSLPRYQETQYF
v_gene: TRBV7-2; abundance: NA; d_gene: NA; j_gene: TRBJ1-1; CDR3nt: TGTGCCAGCAGCTCTCAGACAGCGATGAACACTGAAGCTTTCTTT; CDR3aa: CASSSQTAMNTEAFF
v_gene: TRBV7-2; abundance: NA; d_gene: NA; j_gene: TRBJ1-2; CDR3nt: TGTGCCAGCAGCTTAGAAGGTTCAAAGCGGGGCTACACCTTC; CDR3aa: CASSLEGSKRGYTF
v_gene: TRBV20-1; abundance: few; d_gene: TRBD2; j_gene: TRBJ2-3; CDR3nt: TGCAGTGCTTGGGCCCCGATCGGACTAGCCGGTGATACGCAGTATTTT; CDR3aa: CSAWAPIGLAGDTQYF
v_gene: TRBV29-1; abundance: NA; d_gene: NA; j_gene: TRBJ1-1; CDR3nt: TGCAGCGTTGGGGACCTGAGGACTGAAGCTTTCTTT; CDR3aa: CSVGDLRTEAFF
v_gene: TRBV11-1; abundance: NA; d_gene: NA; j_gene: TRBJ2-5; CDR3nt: TGTGCCAGCAGCTTATATGGGGTAGGGGAGCAGTACTTC; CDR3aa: CASSLYGVGEQYF